These T cell receptor beta chains were read from a single sample in a study of CD4 T cells in relation to SARS-CoV-2 and coronaviruses. Profiled with immunoSEQ multiplex PCR; TCRdb holds only in-frame clones, not every one. Of around 23,000 clones listed, around 70% are singletons. Their recognized antigens are unknown. The specimen was CD4+ T cells from PBMCs, cultured in vitro. All receptors derive from a human donor in good health. Both conserved end residues are part of each CDR3. Fields, in order: J gene, D gene, clone size, V gene, CDR3 protein, CDR3 DNA. The D gene is left open where the match is weak. The size entry is marked missing in some rows and otherwise reads once, few, many or a size class.

>TRBJ2-1|TRBD2|once|TRBV18
CASSPGLAGGGVNNEQFF
TGTGCCAGCTCACCGGGACTAGCGGGAGGTGGCGTGAACAATGAGCAGTTCTTC
>TRBJ2-7|TRBD2|.|TRBV3-1/TRBV3-2
CASSLTSSEQYF
TGTGCCAGCAGCCTGACTAGCTCCGAGCAGTACTTC
>TRBJ2-5|.|.|TRBV20-1
CSASSAGQETQYF
TGCAGTGCTAGTTCTGCGGGCCAAGAGACCCAGTACTTC
>TRBJ1-2|TRBD1|.|TRBV3-1/TRBV3-2
CASSQDGVGQGNGYTF
TGTGCCAGCAGCCAAGATGGTGTTGGACAGGGGAATGGCTACACCTTC
>TRBJ1-3|.|.|TRBV21-1
CASSKKGLGAPRSGNTIYF
TGTGCCAGCAGCAAAAAGGGTTTGGGGGCTCCTCGCTCTGGAAACACCATATATTTT
>TRBJ1-2|TRBD1|.|TRBV7-9
CASSLPGGDPLYGYTF
TGTGCCAGCAGCTTACCAGGGGGCGACCCTCTCTATGGCTACACCTTC
>TRBJ2-1|TRBD2|.|TRBV4-3
CASSQGSVAGVSYNEQFF
TGCGCCAGCAGCCAAGGGTCAGTAGCGGGAGTCTCCTACAATGAGCAGTTCTTC
>TRBJ1-3|.|.|TRBV6-5
CASGREPVGNTIYF
TGTGCCAGCGGTCGTGAACCCGTTGGAAACACCATATATTTT
>TRBJ1-2|.|few|TRBV5-8
CASSLAADYGYTF
TGTGCCAGCAGCTTGGCGGCTGACTATGGCTACACCTTC
>TRBJ1-2|.|.|TRBV25-1
CASEGPQWANYGYTF
TGTGCCAGCGAAGGGCCACAGTGGGCTAACTATGGCTACACCTTC